Reported below is one T cell receptor beta chain. This clone was counted once. The target of this receptor is not known. No much larger clone is present one base from it, and per-base qualities are unavailable. From the cysteine through the phenylalanine, the CDR3 covers 14 amino acids. Only the CDR3 part of the read is kept: 42 bases, read in frame from the first base. V and J lose 0 bases and 4 bases, and a span of 9 bases separates them. Based on the germline V gene (reference sequence), the CDR1 and CDR2 sequences are SGHNT and YYREEE. The donors were included in the validation cohort of roughly 130 subjects, a group kept apart from the approximately 700-subject first cohort. Libraries came from the immunoSEQ multiplex PCR assay. The study's processing was this. A statistical classification framework was built for diagnosing cytomegalovirus status from the catalog of TCR beta chain sequences. The source is immuneACCESS, and TCRdb retained only in-frame sequences with V and J called. Part of the clones is not carried over; for the studies checked, unresolved V genes explain less than half of this, and the remainder is unexplained. For V, J and clone size, that table is used; D and trimming come from the DNA. This sample is represented by approximately 160,000 clones; roughly 91% of them were singletons. The top ten constitute over 4% of the sample.

The data originate from a study of cytomegalovirus exposure and HLA in healthy donors (dated by TCRdb to 2017 to 2019). Regarding the research as a whole: A later analysis indicated that the roughly 120 validation repertoires were generated on the platform also employed for the 670 or so repertoires of the first cohort. Besides the first cohort of 500 to 700 subjects, a separate validation cohort made up of 95 to 150 different subjects was used. The study combined high-throughput TCR immunosequencing, statistical association of individual TCRs with disease status, and machine learning to predict cytomegalovirus infection status. The study was designed to test whether signatures of past pathogen exposure could be identified by cataloging public T cell receptors. Results the study describes overall, beyond this receptor: In the study, 150 to 200 TCR beta chains were listed as associated with cytomegalovirus. In a later analysis, TCRs clustered in the first cohort were found to also tend to co-occur in the approximately 110 validation repertoires, with approximately 95% of cluster scores above 0. According to the authors, the approach could potentially be generalized to other disease states and immunological phenotypes. The validation cohort had no HLA typing available for a later analysis, so co-occurrence within that cohort was assessed over all 110 or so repertoires. Most TCR sequences were observed very rarely across donors, whereas some public TCRs were present in many individuals. A few of the identified cytomegalovirus-associated TCR beta chains were confirmed in vitro to be specific for cytomegalovirus antigens. The classifier was reported to diagnose cytomegalovirus status with high specificity and sensitivity in both the original cohort and the validation cohort.

The clonotype comes from a young man in good health and CMV-seropositive. The receptor chain draws on TRBV5-4 and TRBJ2-3; possibly the D gene is TRBD2, per 5 matching bases. Input material: PBMCs. The CDR3 region: CASSLAREPDTQYF. The nucleotide sequence reads TGTGCCAGCAGCTTGGCGAGGGAGCCAGATACGCAGTATTTT. Here the CDR3 is joined to the reference TRBV5-4 and TRBJ2-3 genes, and the full variable domain is: ETGVTQSPTHLIKTRGQQVTLRCSSQSGHNTVSWYQQALGQGPQFIFQYYREEENGRGNFPPRFSGLQFPNYSSELNVNALELDDSALYLCASSLAREPDTQYFGPGTRLTVL.